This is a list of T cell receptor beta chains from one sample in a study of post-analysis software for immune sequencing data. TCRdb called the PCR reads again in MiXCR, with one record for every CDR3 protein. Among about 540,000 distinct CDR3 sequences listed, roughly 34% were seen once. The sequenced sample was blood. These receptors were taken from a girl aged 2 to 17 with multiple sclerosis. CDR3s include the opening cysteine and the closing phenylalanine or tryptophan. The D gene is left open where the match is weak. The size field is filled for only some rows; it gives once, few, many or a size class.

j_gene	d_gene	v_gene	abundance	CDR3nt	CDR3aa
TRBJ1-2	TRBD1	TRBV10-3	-	TGTGCCATGGGACAGGGAGATGGGGGCTACACCTTC	CAMGQGDGGYTF
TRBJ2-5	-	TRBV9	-	TGTGCCAGCAGCGTAGGGGAGCAAGAGATCCAGTACTTC	CASSVGEQEIQYF
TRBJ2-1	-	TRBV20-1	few	TGCAGTGCGCCAGGGACCGCAGGGAATGAGCAGTTCTTC	CSAPGTAGNEQFF
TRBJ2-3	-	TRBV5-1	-	TGCGTCAGCAGCTTGGTGTCCCCTCTGCGCGATACGCAGTATTTT	CVSSLVSPLRDTQYF
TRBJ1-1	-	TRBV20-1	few	TGCAGTGCGGGGGGTTTGAACACTGAAGCTTTCTTT	CSAGGLNTEAFF
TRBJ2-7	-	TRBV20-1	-	TGCAGTGCTCCGGGGCAGGTGTCCTACGAGCAGTACTTC	CSAPGQVSYEQYF
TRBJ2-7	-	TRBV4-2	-	TGTGCCAGCAGCCAAAGTTCGTCTGGGAGGTACGAGCAGTACTTC	CASSQSSSGRYEQYF
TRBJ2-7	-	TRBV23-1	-	TGCGCCAGCAGCCCCCGAACACCAGTCTCCTACGAGCAGTACTTC	CASSPRTPVSYEQYF
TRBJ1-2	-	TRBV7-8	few	TGTGCCAGCAGCTTAGAAGCGGCGGGGTCTTGGGGCTACACCTTC	CASSLEAAGSWGYTF
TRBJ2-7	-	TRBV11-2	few	TGTGCCAGCAGCGCTTGGGTTGGGACGTTTAGCTACGAGCAGTACTTC	CASSAWVGTFSYEQYF
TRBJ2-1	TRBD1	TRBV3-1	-	TGTGCCAGCAGCCACCGGGACAGGGGGAGTGAGCAGTTCTTC	CASSHRDRGSEQFF
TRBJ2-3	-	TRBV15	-	TGTGCCACCAGCAGAGATCAAGTGGGGGACACAGATACGCAGTATTTT	CATSRDQVGDTDTQYF
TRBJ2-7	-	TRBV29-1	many	TGCAGCGTTGAGACACCGCCGGCCTACGAGCAGTACTTC	CSVETPPAYEQYF
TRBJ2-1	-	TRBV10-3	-	TGTGCCATCAGGGATAGCATGGGTGAGCAGTTCTTC	CAIRDSMGEQFF
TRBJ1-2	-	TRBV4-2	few	TGTGCCAGCAGCCAAGTCGACAGTTATGGGTATGGCTACACCTTC	CASSQVDSYGYGYTF
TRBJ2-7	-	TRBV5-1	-	TGCGCCAGCAGGAAGACCCCCGGACGGGCGGACTCCTACGAGCAGTACTTC	CASRKTPGRADSYEQYF